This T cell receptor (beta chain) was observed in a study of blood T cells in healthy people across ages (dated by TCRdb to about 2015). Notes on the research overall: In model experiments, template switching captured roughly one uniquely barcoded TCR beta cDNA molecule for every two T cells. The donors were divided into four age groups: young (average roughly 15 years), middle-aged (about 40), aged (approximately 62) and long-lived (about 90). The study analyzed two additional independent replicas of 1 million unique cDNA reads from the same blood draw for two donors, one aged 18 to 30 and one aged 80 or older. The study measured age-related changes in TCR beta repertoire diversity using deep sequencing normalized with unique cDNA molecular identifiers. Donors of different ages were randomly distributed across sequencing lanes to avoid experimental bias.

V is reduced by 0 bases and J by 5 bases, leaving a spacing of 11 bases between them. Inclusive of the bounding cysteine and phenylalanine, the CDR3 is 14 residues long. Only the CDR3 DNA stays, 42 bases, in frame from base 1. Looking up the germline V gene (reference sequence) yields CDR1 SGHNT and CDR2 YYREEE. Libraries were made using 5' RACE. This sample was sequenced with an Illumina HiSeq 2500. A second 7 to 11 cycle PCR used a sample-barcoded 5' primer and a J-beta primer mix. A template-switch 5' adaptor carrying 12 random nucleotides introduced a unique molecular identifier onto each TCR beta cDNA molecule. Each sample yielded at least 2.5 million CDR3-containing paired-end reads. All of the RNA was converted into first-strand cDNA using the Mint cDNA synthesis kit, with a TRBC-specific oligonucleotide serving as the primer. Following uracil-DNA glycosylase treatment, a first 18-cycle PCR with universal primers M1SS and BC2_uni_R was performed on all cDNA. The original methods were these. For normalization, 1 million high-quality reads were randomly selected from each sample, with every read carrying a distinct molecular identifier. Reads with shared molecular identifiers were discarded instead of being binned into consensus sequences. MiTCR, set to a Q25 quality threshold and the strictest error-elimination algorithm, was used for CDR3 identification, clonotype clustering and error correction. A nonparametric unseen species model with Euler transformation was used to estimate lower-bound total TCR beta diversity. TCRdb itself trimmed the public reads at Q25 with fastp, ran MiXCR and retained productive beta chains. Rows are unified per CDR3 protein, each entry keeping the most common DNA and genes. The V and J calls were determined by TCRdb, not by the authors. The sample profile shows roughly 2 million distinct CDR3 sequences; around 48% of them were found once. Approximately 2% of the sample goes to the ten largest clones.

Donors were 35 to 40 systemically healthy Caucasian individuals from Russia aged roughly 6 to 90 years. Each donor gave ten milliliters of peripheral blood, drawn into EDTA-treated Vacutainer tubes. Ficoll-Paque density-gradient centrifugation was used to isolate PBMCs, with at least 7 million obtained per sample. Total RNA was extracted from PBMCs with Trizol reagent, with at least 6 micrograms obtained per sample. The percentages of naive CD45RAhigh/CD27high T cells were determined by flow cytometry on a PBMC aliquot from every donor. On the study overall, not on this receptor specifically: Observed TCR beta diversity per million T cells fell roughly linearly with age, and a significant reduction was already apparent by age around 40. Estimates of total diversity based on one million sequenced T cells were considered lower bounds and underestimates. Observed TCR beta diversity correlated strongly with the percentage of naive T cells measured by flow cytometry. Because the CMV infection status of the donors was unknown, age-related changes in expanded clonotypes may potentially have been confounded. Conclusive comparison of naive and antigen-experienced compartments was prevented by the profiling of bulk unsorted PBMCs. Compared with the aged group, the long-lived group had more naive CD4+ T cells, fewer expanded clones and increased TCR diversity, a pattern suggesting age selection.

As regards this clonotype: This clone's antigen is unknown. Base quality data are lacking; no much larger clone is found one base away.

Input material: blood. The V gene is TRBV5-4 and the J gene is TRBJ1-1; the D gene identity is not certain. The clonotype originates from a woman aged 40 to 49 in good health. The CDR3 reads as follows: CASSLDSLGTEAFF. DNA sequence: TGTGCCAGCAGCTTGGACTCCTTGGGGACTGAAGCTTTCTTT.